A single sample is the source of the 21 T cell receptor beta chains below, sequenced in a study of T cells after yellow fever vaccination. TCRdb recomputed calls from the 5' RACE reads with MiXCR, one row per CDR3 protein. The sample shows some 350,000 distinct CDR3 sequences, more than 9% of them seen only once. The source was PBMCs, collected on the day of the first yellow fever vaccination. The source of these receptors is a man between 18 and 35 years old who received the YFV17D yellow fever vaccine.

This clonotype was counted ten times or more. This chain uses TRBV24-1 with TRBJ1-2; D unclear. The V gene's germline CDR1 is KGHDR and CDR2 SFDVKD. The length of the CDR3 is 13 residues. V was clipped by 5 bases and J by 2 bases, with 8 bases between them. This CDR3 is CATSAGRNYGYTF. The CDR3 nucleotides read TGTGCCACCAGTGCCGGGCGGAACTATGGCTACACCTTC.

The CDR3 is CASRGSWGKGNTEAFF. Here the CDR3 DNA reads TGTGCCAGCAGGGGGTCGTGGGGAAAGGGGAACACTGAAGCTTTCTTT. The chain employs TRBV7-9 and TRBJ1-1; D unclear. CDR1 and CDR2 from the germline V gene are SEHNR and FQNEAQ (reference sequence). The CDR3 is 16 residues long. V lost 6 bases to trimming and J lost 1 base, with 18 bases between them.

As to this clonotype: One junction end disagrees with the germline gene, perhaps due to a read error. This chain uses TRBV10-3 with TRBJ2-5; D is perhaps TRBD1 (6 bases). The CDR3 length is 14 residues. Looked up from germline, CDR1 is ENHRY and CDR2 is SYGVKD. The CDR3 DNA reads TGTGCCATCGGTGAGAGTCAGGGGCGGGAGACCCAGTACTTC. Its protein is CAIGESQGRETQYF.

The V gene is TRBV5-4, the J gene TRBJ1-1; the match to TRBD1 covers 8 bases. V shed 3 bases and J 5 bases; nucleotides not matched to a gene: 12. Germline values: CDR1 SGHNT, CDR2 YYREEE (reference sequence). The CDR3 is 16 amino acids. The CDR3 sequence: CASSYSLDRGETEAFF. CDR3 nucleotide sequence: TGTGCCAGCAGCTACTCTCTCGACAGGGGAGAGACTGAAGCTTTCTTT.

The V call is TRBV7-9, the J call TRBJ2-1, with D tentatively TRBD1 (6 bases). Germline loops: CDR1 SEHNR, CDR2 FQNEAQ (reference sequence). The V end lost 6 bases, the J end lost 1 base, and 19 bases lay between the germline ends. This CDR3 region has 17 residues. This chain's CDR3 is CASSSKTGTLSYNEQFF. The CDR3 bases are TGTGCCAGCAGTTCGAAAACCGGGACACTTTCCTACAATGAGCAGTTCTTC.

The CDR3 nucleotides are TGTGCCAGCAGCCGATTTACAACTAATGAAAAACTGTTTTTT. Amino acids: CASSRFTTNEKLFF. V usage is TRBV7-9 and J usage is TRBJ1-4; no reliable D call. Trimming took 5 bases from V and 0 from J, leaving 7 bases between them. The CDR3 is 14 amino acids. Germline CDR1 is SEHNR and CDR2 is FQNEAQ (reference sequence).

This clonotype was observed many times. The CDR3 DNA reads TGTGCCAGCAGCTTTGGGCAGGGGAACACCATATATTTT. This sequence encodes CASSFGQGNTIYF. The gene calls are TRBV7-9 and TRBJ1-3; D may be TRBD1 (6 bases). Germline CDR1 and CDR2: SEHNR and FQNEAQ (reference sequence). The germline V and J ends were trimmed by 3 bases and 7 bases, with 10 bases remaining between them. CDR3 length: 13 amino acids.

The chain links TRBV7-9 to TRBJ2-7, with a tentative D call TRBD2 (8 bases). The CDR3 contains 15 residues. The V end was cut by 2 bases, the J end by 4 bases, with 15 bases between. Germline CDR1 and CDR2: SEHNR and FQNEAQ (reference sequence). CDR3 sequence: CASSLTGGGMYEQYF. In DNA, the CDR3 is TGTGCCAGCAGCTTAACGGGAGGGGGCATGTACGAGCAGTACTTC.

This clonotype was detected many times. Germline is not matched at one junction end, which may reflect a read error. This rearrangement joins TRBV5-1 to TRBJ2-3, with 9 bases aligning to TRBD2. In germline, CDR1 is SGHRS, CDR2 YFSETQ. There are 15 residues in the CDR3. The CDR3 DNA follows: TGTGCCAGCAGTCTAGCGGGGAGAAGCACAGATACGCAGTATTTT. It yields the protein CASSLAGRSTDTQYF. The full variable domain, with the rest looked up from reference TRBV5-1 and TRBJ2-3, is KAGVTQTPRYLIKTRGQQVTLSCSPISGHRSVSWYQQTPGQGLQFLFEYFSETQRNKGNFPGRFSGRQFSNSRSEMNVSTLELGDSALYLCASSLAGRSTDTQYFGPGTRLTVL.

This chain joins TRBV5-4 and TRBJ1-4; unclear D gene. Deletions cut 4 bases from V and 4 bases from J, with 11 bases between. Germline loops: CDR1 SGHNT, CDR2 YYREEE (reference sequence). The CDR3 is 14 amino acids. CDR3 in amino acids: CASSRDPFNEKLFF. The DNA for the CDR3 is TGTGCCAGCAGCCGTGACCCATTTAATGAAAAACTGTTTTTT.

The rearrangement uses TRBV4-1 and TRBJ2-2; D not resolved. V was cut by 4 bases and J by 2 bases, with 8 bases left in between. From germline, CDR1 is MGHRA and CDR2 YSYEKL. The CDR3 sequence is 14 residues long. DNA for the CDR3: TGCGCCAGCAGCCTCCCCCCCAACACCGGGGAGCTGTTTTTT. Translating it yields CASSLPPNTGELFF.

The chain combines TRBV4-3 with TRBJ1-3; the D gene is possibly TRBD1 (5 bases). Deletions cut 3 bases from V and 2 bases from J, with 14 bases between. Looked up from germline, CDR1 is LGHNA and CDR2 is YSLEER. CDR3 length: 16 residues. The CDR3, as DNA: TGCGCCAGCAGCCAGCGGGTTAGGGACCCTGGAAACACCATATATTTT. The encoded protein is CASSQRVRDPGNTIYF.

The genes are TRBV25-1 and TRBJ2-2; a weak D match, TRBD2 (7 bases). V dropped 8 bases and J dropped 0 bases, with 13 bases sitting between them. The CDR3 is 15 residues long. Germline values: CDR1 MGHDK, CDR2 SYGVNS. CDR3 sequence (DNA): TGTGCCAGCGGGGAAGGGGGGGCGAACACCGGGGAGCTGTTTTTT. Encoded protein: CASGEGGANTGELFF.

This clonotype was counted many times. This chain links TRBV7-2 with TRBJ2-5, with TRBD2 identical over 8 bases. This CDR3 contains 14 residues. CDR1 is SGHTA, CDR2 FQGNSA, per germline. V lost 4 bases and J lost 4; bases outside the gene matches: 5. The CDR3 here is CASSSGGAPETQYF. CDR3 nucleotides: TGTGCCAGCAGCTCCGGGGGGGCCCCAGAGACCCAGTACTTC.

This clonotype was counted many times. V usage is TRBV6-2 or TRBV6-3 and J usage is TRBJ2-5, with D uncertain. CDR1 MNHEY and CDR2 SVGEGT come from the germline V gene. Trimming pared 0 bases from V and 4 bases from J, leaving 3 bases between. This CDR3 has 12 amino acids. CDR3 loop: CASSYSTETQYF. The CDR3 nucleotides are TGTGCCAGCAGTTACTCGACAGAGACCCAGTACTTC.

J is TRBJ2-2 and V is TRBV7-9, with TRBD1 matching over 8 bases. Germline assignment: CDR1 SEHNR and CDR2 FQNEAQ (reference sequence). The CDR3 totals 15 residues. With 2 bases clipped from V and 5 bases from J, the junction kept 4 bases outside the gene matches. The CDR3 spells CASSLRWDRTGELFF. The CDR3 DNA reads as TGTGCCAGCAGCTTAAGGTGGGACAGGACCGGGGAGCTGTTTTTT.

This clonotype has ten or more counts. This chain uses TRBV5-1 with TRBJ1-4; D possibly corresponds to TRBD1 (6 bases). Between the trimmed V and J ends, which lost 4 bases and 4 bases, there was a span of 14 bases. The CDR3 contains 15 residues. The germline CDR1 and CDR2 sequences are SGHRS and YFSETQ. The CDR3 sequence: CASSRSGVLNEKLFF. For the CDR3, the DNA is TGCGCCAGCAGCCGATCAGGGGTCCTTAATGAAAAACTGTTTTTT.

DNA of the CDR3: TGTGCCAGCAGCTTAACGTCTAGCCTCTTCTTC. Protein sequence: CASSLTSSLFF. The chain joins TRBV7-2 to TRBJ2-1, with a weak D call TRBD2 (5 bases). The V gene lost 2 bases and the J gene lost 16 bases, with 12 bases spanning the gap. This CDR3 contains 11 residues. Germline V gene sequence: CDR1 SGHTA, CDR2 FQGNSA.

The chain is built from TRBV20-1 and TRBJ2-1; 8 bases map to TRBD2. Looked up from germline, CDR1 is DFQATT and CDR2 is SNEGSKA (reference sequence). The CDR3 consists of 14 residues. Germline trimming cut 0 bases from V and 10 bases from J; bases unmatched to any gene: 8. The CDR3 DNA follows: TGCAGTGCTAGAGAGGGCGGGGGGCCCAGGGAGCAGTTCTTC. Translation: CSAREGGGPREQFF.

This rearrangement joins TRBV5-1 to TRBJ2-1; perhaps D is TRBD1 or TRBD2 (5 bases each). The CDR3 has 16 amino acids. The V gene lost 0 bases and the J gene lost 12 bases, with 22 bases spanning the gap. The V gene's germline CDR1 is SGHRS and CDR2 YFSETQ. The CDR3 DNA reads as TGCGCCAGCAGCTTGGGTATGAGGGGTGGCCTTTATGGGCAGTTCTTC. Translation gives CASSLGMRGGLYGQFF.

The chain's CDR3 is CASSPTLRPRTDTQYF. The CDR3 nucleotides are TGTGCCAGCAGCCCCACTTTGAGGCCCCGAACAGATACGCAGTATTTT. The genes are TRBV7-2 and TRBJ2-3; no definite D call. The germline V and J ends were trimmed by 5 bases and 3 bases, with 18 bases remaining between them. The V gene's germline CDR1 is SGHTA and CDR2 FQGNSA. The length of the CDR3 is 16 residues.